These 15 T cell receptor beta chains share one sample of origin, sequenced in a study of cytomegalovirus exposure and HLA in healthy donors. PCR used 60 Vbeta primers and 13 Jbeta primers. Some clones are missing from TCRdb's copy, which holds only in-frame ones; the method was immunoSEQ multiplex PCR. The repertoire includes 140,000 to 150,000 clones, 55% to 85% of them detected once, and roughly 2.1% sits in the top ten. Sequencing was done on a sample of PBMCs. The receptor source for this set is a man in his forties or fifties in good health and CMV-seronegative.

The chain has TRBV25-1 and TRBJ1-1; D not certain. The CDR3 spans 13 residues. Germline CDR1 is MGHDK and CDR2 is SYGVNS. The V end was cut by 6 bases, the J end by 3 bases, with 11 bases between. CDR3 residues: CASSLGRDTEAFF. The CDR3 region has the DNA TGTGCCAGCAGCCTGGGGAGGGACACTGAAGCTTTCTTT.

The chain uses TRBV14 and TRBJ2-3; D is undetermined. This CDR3 is 16 amino acids long. V lost 0 bases and J lost 0, with 10 bases in between. Germline loops: CDR1 SGHDN, CDR2 FVKESK. The CDR3 coding sequence is TGTGCCAGCAGCCAAGATCTCGCAGAAAGCACAGATACGCAGTATTTT. Translation: CASSQDLAESTDTQYF.

The chain combines TRBV11-2 with TRBJ2-2; 9 bases are a match to TRBD2. The germline V gene has CDR1 SGHAT and CDR2 FQNNGV. The V segment lost 8 bases and the J segment 6 bases; nucleotides outside the gene matches: 13. CDR3 length: 16 residues. The chain's CDR3 is CASASLGGGRAGELFF. The DNA for the CDR3 is TGTGCCAGCGCTTCCTTAGGGGGCGGGAGGGCCGGGGAGCTGTTTTTT. The full variable domain, rest sourced from reference TRBV11-2 and TRBJ2-2, is EAGVAQSPRYKIIEKRQSVAFWCNPISGHATLYWYQQILGQGPKLLIQFQNNGVVDDSQLPKDRFSAERLKGVDSTLKIQPAKLEDSAVYLCASASLGGGRAGELFFGEGSRLTVL.

Written as DNA, the CDR3 is TGTGCCAGCAGTTACTCTCCAGGGTCGGGCTATGGCTACACCTTC. Encoded protein: CASSYSPGSGYGYTF. V and J are TRBV6-5 and TRBJ1-2; D might be TRBD1 (5 bases). Germline CDR1 is MNHEY and CDR2 is SVGAGI. The CDR3 consists of 15 residues. Trimming removed 0 bases at V and 4 bases at J, with 12 bases between.

The V and J genes are TRBV19 and TRBJ1-4; 9 bases agree with TRBD1. CDR1 and CDR2 (germline): LNHDA, SQIVND (reference sequence). Germline trimming cut 3 bases from V and 5 bases from J; bases unmatched to any gene: 4. The CDR3 is 15 amino acids. CDR3 bases: TGTGCCAGTAGTATGGGGACAGGGAGCAATGAAAAACTGTTTTTT. This translates into CASSMGTGSNEKLFF.

For the CDR3, the DNA is TGTGCCAGCGGAAGGGGCTTGGGTGAAGCTTTCTTT. Its protein is CASGRGLGEAFF. This chain links TRBV5-6 with TRBJ1-1; D might be TRBD1 (5 bases). Germline V gene lookup returns CDR1 SGHDT and CDR2 YYEEEE. This CDR3 has 12 residues. V dropped 7 bases and J dropped 7 bases, with 14 bases sitting between them.

This chain connects TRBV6-6 to TRBJ2-5; D gene unclear. The CDR3 runs to 15 residues. The V end was cut by 5 bases, the J end by 2 bases, with 15 bases between. CDR1 and CDR2 from the germline V gene are MNHNY and SVGAGI (reference sequence). The CDR3 DNA reads as TGTGCCAGCAGTCCCTCCCCTTTTATTCAAGAGACCCAGTACTTC. Its protein is CASSPSPFIQETQYF.

This rearrangement joins TRBV6-4 to TRBJ2-7; 11 nucleotides agree with TRBD1. The CDR3 contains 13 residues. The junction had 1 base not matched to a gene; V was cut back by 5 bases and J by 4 bases. CDR1 is MRHNA and CDR2 is SNTAGT in the germline V gene. The CDR3: CASSRDRGYEQYF. CDR3 sequence (DNA): TGTGCCAGCAGTCGGGACAGGGGGTACGAGCAGTACTTC.

This chain uses TRBV10-3 with TRBJ2-3, with a weak D call TRBD2 (5 bases). The length of the CDR3 is 13 residues. Trimming shortened V by 4 bases and J by 3 bases, and 8 bases separated the two germline ends. Germline V lookup: CDR1 ENHRY, CDR2 SYGVKD. The CDR3 nucleotides read TGTGCCATCAGTGTAGGCGGGACAGATACGCAGTATTTT. This encodes CAISVGGTDTQYF.

The rearrangement uses TRBV27 and TRBJ2-5, with TRBD1 matching over 7 bases. CDR1 and CDR2 (germline): MNHEY, SMNVEV (reference sequence). The CDR3 consists of 15 residues. After removal of 5 bases from V and 5 bases from J, the junction contained 11 bases not matched to a gene. CDR3 nucleotides: TGTGCCAGCAGTCTCGGGCACAGGGGCTGGGAGACCCAGTACTTC. It specifies CASSLGHRGWETQYF.

V usage is TRBV6-5 and J usage is TRBJ1-1; TRBD1 is a possible D gene (5 bases). There are 14 residues in the CDR3. Trimming pared 5 bases from V and 0 bases from J, leaving 10 bases between. The germline gives CDR1 MNHEY, CDR2 SVGAGI. The CDR3 protein is CASSRGGMNTEAFF. As DNA, the CDR3 is TGTGCCAGCAGTCGGGGGGGGATGAACACTGAAGCTTTCTTT.

CDR3 DNA: TGTGCCAGCAGCTTGGCCAAAGGGGCCGGTTCACCCCTCCACTTT. Translated, it gives CASSLAKGAGSPLHF. The genes are TRBV5-4 and TRBJ1-6; possibly TRBD1 for D (5 bases). From germline, CDR1 is SGHNT and CDR2 YYREEE (reference sequence). V was clipped by 0 bases and J by 9 bases, with 13 bases between them. This CDR3 is 15 amino acids long.

As for this clone: The germline gene is not matched at one end of the junction; a read error may be the cause. The chain joins TRBV4-1 to TRBJ1-5; TRBD1 matches at 7 bases. The CDR3 is 16 residues long. Germline V gives CDR1 MGHRA, CDR2 YSYEKL. CDR3 DNA sequence: TGCGCCAGCAGCCAAGAAAGAGGGGGCAACAATCAGCCCCAGAATTTT. Its protein product is CASSQERGGNNQPQNF.

This clone was detected only a few times. The chain links TRBV6-4 to TRBJ2-2; possibly TRBD2 for D (6 bases). Between the trimmed V and J ends, which lost 2 bases and 4 bases, there was a span of 11 bases. CDR1 is MRHNA, CDR2 SNTAGT, per germline. The CDR3 has 15 residues. For the CDR3, the DNA is TGTGCCAGCAGTGACGCGGCGGGGAGCACCGGGGAGCTGTTTTTT. Protein product: CASSDAAGSTGELFF.

The gene calls are TRBV7-2 and TRBJ2-7, with D possibly TRBD2 on 6 matching bases. The CDR3 spans 15 residues. V lost 1 base, J lost 6 bases, and 16 bases lay in between. Germline CDR1 SGHTA, CDR2 FQGNSA. The chain's CDR3 is CASSLVGRFTGEQYF. The CDR3, as DNA: TGTGCCAGCAGCTTAGTGGGGAGGTTTACAGGCGAGCAGTACTTC.